The rows below give T cell receptor beta chains drawn from one sample of a study of a mutant IDH1 vaccine in newly diagnosed glioma. These receptors have no identified antigens. Measured with immunoSEQ multiplex PCR; TCRdb has only the in-frame clones, and not every one. Counted here are about 29,000 clones, around 76% occurring once; the ten biggest clones make up 6% to 9.5%. Sequences were derived from PBMCs, sampled from a glioma patient whose treatment included an IDH1 peptide vaccine. These receptors originate from a man aged 50-60 years with glioma. CDR3s include the opening cysteine and the closing phenylalanine or tryptophan. A D gene is named only where the DNA matches it firmly. Clone size is shown for a subset of rows, as once, few, many or a class of expanded clone.

size	D	V	J	CDR3	DNA
once	NA	TRBV5-6	TRBJ1-2	CATAADREYGYTF	TGTGCCACCGCTGCGGACAGAGAGTATGGCTACACCTTC
once	NA	TRBV14	TRBJ1-1	CASSQEPQGRTEAFF	TGTGCCAGCAGCCAAGAGCCGCAGGGGAGGACTGAAGCTTTCTTT
NA	NA	TRBV5-1	TRBJ2-7	CASSLEGSLSDEQYF	TGCGCCAGCAGCTTGGAAGGGAGTCTCTCCGACGAGCAGTACTTC
few	NA	TRBV6-5	TRBJ1-1	CASSYFSGSGTEAFF	TGTGCCAGCAGTTACTTCTCGGGTTCGGGGACTGAAGCTTTCTTT
few	NA	TRBV2	TRBJ1-1	CASSELSNTEAFF	TGTGCCAGCAGTGAACTAAGCAACACTGAAGCTTTCTTT
NA	TRBD1	TRBV7-8	TRBJ1-4	CASSLWENRDRVKKLFF	TGTGCCAGCAGCTTATGGGAGAACCGGGACAGGGTGAAAAAACTGTTTTTT
NA	NA	TRBV5-1	TRBJ2-7	CASSSGQPYEQYF	TGCGCCAGCAGTTCCGGACAACCTTACGAGCAGTACTTC
NA	NA	TRBV5-4	TRBJ2-7	CASSPVGGRAPRPNEQYF	TGTGCCAGCAGCCCCGTAGGGGGGAGGGCCCCTCGTCCCAACGAGCAGTACTTC
NA	TRBD1	TRBV5-6	TRBJ1-1	CASSPIGQAARKAFF	TGTGCCAGCAGCCCTATCGGACAGGCCGCCCGGAAAGCTTTCTTT
NA	TRBD1	TRBV18	TRBJ2-1	CASSKQGSTYNEQFF	TGTGCCAGCTCAAAACAGGGGAGCACCTACAATGAGCAGTTCTTC
NA	NA	TRBV29-1	TRBJ1-1	CSVDLRTPNTEAFF	TGCAGCGTTGACTTGAGGACCCCGAACACTGAAGCTTTCTTT
NA	NA	TRBV4-3	TRBJ2-7	CASSRGLAYEQYF	TGCGCCAGCAGTCGCGGCCTCGCCTACGAGCAGTACTTC
NA	NA	TRBV4-1	TRBJ1-1	CASSQDRWDKGSSTEAFF	TGCGCCAGCAGCCAAGATCGTTGGGATAAGGGAAGTTCGACTGAAGCTTTCTTT
NA	NA	TRBV5-6	TRBJ1-6	CASSYRDRIISPLHF	TGTGCCAGCAGCTATCGGGACCGAATAATTTCACCCCTCCACTTT
once	NA	TRBV19	TRBJ2-7	CASTTSAISYEQYF	TGTGCCAGTACGACTTCAGCTATTAGCTACGAGCAGTACTTC
NA	TRBD1	TRBV27	TRBJ2-7	CASSLFGQGAYEQYF	TGTGCCAGCAGTTTATTCGGACAGGGGGCCTACGAGCAGTACTTC
NA	TRBD1	TRBV30	TRBJ2-3	CAWSVRGQGSLLSDTQYF	TGTGCCTGGAGTGTACGGGGACAGGGAAGCCTTTTGTCAGATACGCAGTATTTT
NA	NA	TRBV7-2	TRBJ1-2	CASSLPANYGYTF	TGTGCCAGCAGCTTACCAGCTAACTATGGCTACACCTTC
NA	NA	TRBV4-1	TRBJ2-2	CASSATNTGELFF	TGCGCCAGCAGCGCCACCAACACCGGGGAGCTGTTTTTT
NA	NA	TRBV9	TRBJ1-2	CASSVGANYGYTF	TGTGCCAGCAGCGTCGGAGCTAACTATGGCTACACCTTC
NA	TRBD1	TRBV30	TRBJ1-6	CAWSTGQGGSPLHF	TGTGCCTGGAGTACGGGACAGGGCGGATCACCCCTCCACTTT
NA	TRBD1	TRBV2	TRBJ1-1	CASRAEQGVITEAFF	TGTGCCAGCAGGGCCGAACAGGGGGTTATAACTGAAGCTTTCTTT